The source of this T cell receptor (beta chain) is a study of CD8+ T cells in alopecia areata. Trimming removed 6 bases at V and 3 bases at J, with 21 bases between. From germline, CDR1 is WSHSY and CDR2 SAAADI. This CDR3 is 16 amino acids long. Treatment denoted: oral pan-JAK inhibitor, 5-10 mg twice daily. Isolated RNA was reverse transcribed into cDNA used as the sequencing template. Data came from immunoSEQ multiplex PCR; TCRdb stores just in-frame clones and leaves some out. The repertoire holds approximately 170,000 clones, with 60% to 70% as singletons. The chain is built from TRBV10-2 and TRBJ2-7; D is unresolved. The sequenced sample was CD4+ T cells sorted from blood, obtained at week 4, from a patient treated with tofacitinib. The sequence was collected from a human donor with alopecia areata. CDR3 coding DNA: TGCGCCAGCAGCCTCGGGCCCCCCATTAAGGTCTACGAGCAGTACTTC. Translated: CASSLGPPIKVYEQYF.